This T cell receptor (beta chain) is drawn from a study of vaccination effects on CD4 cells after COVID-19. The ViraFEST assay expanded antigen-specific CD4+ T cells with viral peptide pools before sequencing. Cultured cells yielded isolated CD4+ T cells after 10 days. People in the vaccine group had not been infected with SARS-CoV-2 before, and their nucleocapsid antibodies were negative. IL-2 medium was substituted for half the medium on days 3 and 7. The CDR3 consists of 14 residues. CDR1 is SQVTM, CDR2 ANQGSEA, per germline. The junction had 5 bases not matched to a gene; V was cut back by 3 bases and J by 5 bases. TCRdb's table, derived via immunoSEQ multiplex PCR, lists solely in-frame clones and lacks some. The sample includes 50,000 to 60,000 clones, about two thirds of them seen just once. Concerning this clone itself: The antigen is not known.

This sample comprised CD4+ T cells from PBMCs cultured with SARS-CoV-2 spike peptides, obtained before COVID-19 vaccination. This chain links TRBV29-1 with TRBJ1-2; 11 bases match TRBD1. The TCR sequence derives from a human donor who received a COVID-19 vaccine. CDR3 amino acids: CSVERDRGVYGYTF. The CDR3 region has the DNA TGCAGCGTTGAGCGGGACAGGGGGGTTTATGGCTACACCTTC.